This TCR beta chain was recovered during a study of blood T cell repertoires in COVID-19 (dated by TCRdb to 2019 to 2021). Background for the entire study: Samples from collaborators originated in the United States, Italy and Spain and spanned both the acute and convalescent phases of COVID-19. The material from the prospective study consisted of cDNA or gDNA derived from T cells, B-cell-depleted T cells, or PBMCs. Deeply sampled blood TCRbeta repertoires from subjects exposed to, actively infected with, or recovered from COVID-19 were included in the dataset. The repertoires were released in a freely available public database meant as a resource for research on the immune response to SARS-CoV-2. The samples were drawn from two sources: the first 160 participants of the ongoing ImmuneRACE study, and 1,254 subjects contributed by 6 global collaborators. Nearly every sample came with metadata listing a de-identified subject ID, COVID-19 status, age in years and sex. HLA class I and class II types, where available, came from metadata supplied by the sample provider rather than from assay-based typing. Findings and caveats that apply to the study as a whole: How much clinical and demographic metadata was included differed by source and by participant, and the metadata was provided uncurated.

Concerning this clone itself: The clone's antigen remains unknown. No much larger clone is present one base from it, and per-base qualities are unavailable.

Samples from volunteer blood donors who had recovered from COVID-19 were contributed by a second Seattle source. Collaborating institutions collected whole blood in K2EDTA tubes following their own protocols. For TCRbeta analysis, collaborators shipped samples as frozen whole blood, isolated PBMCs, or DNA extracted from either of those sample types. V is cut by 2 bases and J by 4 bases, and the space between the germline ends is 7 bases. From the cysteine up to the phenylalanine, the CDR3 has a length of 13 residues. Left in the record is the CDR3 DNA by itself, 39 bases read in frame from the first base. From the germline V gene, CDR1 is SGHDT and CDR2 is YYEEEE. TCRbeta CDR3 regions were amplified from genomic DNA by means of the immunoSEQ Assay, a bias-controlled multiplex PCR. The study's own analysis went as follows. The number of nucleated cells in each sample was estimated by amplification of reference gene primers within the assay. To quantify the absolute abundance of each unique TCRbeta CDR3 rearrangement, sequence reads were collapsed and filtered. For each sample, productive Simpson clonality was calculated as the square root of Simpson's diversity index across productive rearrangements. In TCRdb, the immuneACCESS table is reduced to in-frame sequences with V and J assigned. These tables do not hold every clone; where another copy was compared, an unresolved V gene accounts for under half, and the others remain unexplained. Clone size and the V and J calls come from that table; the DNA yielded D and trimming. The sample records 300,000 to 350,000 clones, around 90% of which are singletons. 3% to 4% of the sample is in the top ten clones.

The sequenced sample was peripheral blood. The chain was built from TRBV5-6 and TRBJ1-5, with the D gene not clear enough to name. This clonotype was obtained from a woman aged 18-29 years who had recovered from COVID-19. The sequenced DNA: TGTGCCAGCAGCTTCAGTCCTAATCAGCCCCAGCATTTT. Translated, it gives CASSFSPNQPQHF.